One sample yielded the 8 T cell receptor beta chains listed below, sequenced in a study of vaccination effects on CD4 cells after COVID-19. Following 10 days of culture, CD4+ T cells were isolated. The protocol was immunoSEQ multiplex PCR, while the TCRdb copy is restricted to in-frame clones and leaves out a portion. This sample yields about 46,000 clones, of which roughly 72% are seen a single time; 8.6% belongs to the top ten. Their antigens remain unidentified. The specimen comprised CD4+ T cells from PBMCs cultured without peptide, sampled before COVID-19 vaccination. These receptors were obtained from a human donor who had a prior SARS-CoV-2 infection.

The V and J genes are TRBV30 and TRBJ2-1; no reliable D call. Trimming removed 5 bases from V and 8 bases from J, with 16 bases in between. Germline-derived CDR1 and CDR2 are GTSNPN and SVGIG (reference sequence). CDR3 length: 13 residues. CDR3 residues: CAWAPGTNDEQFF. In DNA form, the CDR3 reads TGTGCCTGGGCCCCGGGCACTAACGATGAGCAGTTCTTC.

This clone was recorded only once. The chain carries TRBV5-1 and TRBJ1-2, with 12 bases lining up with TRBD1. V shed 0 bases, J shed 4 bases, and the junction held 13 bases outside the gene matches. The CDR3 has 19 residues. Germline CDR1 is SGHRS and CDR2 is YFSETQ. The chain's CDR3 is CASSLVSGQGAAGAYGYTF. CDR3 DNA sequence: TGCGCCAGCAGCTTGGTGTCGGGACAGGGGGCAGCCGGCGCCTATGGCTACACCTTC.

The V and J genes are TRBV10-3 and TRBJ2-3, with 11 bases matching TRBD1. CDR1 ENHRY and CDR2 SYGVKD come from the germline V gene. The CDR3 runs 17 residues. Trimming cost V 4 bases and J 0 bases; bases outside gene matches: 6. The CDR3 sequence is CAISGWTGGQSTDTQYF. For the CDR3, the DNA is TGTGCCATCAGTGGGTGGACAGGGGGCCAAAGCACAGATACGCAGTATTTT.

There are a few counts of this clone. V gene TRBV14 combines with J gene TRBJ2-4; D is possibly TRBD2 (5 bases). The V and J ends lost 1 base and 1 base respectively, with 11 bases between them. CDR3 size: 16 residues. From germline, CDR1 is SGHDN and CDR2 FVKESK. The CDR3: CASSQGEGWAKNIQYF. For the CDR3, the DNA is TGTGCCAGCAGCCAAGGAGAGGGCTGGGCCAAAAACATTCAGTACTTC.

This rearrangement joins TRBV5-6 to TRBJ2-1, with no clear D. Germline lookup yields CDR1 SGHDT and CDR2 YYEEEE. Trimming pared 2 bases from V and 9 bases from J, leaving 15 bases between. The CDR3 sequence is 14 residues long. The CDR3 nucleotides are TGTGCCAGCAGCTTTTGGCGACGGTCGGGTGAGCAGTTCTTC. Its translation: CASSFWRRSGEQFF.

The V and J genes are TRBV7-9 and TRBJ2-7; tentatively, D is TRBD2 (6 bases). The V and J ends lost 5 bases and 6 bases respectively, with 14 bases between them. The germline CDR1 and CDR2 sequences are SEHNR and FQNEAQ (reference sequence). CDR3 length: 13 amino acids. Here the CDR3 reads CASSPAGRPEQYF. CDR3 in DNA: TGTGCCAGCAGCCCAGCGGGCAGGCCCGAGCAGTACTTC.

The V and J genes are TRBV5-4 and TRBJ2-5; D perhaps matches TRBD1 (6 bases). The CDR3 loop spans 14 amino acids. V dropped 7 bases and J dropped 5 bases, with 18 bases sitting between them. CDR1 is SGHNT, CDR2 YYREEE, per germline (reference sequence). CDR3 nucleotide sequence: TGTGCCAGCGGATCCGGGACAAGTGGTGAGACCCAGTACTTC. It translates to CASGSGTSGETQYF.

This clone showed up just a few times. The chain has TRBV4-1 and TRBJ1-5, with D possibly TRBD1 on 6 matching bases. CDR1 and CDR2 from the germline V gene are MGHRA and YSYEKL. V dropped 1 base and J dropped 2 bases, with 18 bases sitting between them. This CDR3 has 18 amino acids. The CDR3 bases are TGCGCCAGCAGCCAAGTCCACATTCGGGGGCCGGGCAATCAGCCCCAGCATTTT. It translates to CASSQVHIRGPGNQPQHF.